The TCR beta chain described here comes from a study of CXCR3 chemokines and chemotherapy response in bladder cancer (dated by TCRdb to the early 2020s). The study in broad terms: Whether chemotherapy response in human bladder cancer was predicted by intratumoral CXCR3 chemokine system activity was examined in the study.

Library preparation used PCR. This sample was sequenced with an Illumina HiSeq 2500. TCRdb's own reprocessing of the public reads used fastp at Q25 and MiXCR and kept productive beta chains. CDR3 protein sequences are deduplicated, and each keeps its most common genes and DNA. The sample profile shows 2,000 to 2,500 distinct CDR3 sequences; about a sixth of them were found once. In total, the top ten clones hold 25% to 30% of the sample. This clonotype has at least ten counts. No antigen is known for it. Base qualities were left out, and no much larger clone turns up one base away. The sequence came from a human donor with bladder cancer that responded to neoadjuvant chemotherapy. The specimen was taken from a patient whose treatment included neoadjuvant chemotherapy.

The DNA reads as follows: TGTGCCAGCAGACCAAATCGACAGGGTTGGACTGAAGCTTTCTTT. The translation is CASRPNRQGWTEAFF. The receptor chain draws on TRBV27 and TRBJ1-1, with 7 bases matching TRBD1. Looking up the germline V gene (reference sequence) yields CDR1 MNHEY and CDR2 SMNVEV. The germline V and J ends show losses of 6 bases and 5 bases respectively, and no gene match explains 12 bases of the junction. Taken from cysteine to phenylalanine, the CDR3 has 15 residues. Only the CDR3 part of the read is kept: 45 bases, read in frame from the first base.